The rows below give T cell receptor beta chains drawn from one sample of a study of blood T cell repertoires in COVID-19. The assay was immunoSEQ multiplex PCR, and TCRdb's table has in-frame clones only and misses some. Of around 250,000 clones listed, 70% to 90% are singletons. Sequences were obtained from PBMCs or T cells enriched from blood (not recorded which). All receptors derive from a woman between 50 and 59 years old who had recovered from COVID-19. CDR3s include the opening cysteine and the closing phenylalanine or tryptophan. D genes are given only for firm matches. Only part of the rows carry a size: once, few, many, or a class if the clone is expanded.

-	TRBV4-2	TRBJ2-2	-	CASSQELVKAGELFF	TGTGCCAGCAGCCAAGAGCTAGTAAAGGCCGGGGAGCTGTTTTTT
-	TRBV2	TRBJ2-7	-	CASSEGQGSVYEQYF	TGTGCCAGCAGTGAGGGGCAGGGGAGCGTCTACGAGCAGTACTTC
-	TRBV6-2/TRBV6-3	TRBJ1-1	-	CASSWNNRVGTEAFF	TGTGCCAGCAGTTGGAACAACAGGGTAGGGACTGAAGCTTTCTTT
TRBD2	TRBV5-1	TRBJ2-1	-	CASSLLAGNNEQFF	TGCGCCAGCAGCTTGCTAGCGGGGAACAATGAGCAGTTCTTC
TRBD2	TRBV24-1	TRBJ2-3	-	CATSGRTSGSSITDTQYF	TGTGCCACCAGTGGGCGGACTAGCGGGAGCTCCATCACAGATACGCAGTATTTT
-	TRBV5-1	TRBJ1-1	-	CASSTLDIYTEAFF	TGCGCCAGCAGCACCCTCGACATTTACACTGAAGCTTTCTTT
-	TRBV27	TRBJ1-1	-	CASSQAGGAVTEAFF	TGTGCCAGCAGTCAGGCTGGGGGCGCGGTCACTGAAGCTTTCTTT
-	TRBV7-7	TRBJ2-5	-	CASSSDRWAATQYF	TGTGCTAGCAGCTCCGACAGGTGGGCGGCGACCCAGTACTTC
TRBD2	TRBV11-2	TRBJ2-5	-	CASSLDGSGRAVGRETQYF	TGTGCCAGCAGCTTAGACGGAAGCGGGAGGGCCGTTGGTCGGGAGACCCAGTACTTC
-	TRBV18	TRBJ1-3	-	CASSPRSGSGNTIYF	TGTGCCAGCTCACCAAGGAGTGGCTCTGGAAACACCATATATTTT
TRBD2	TRBV6-5	TRBJ2-7	few	CASRFSGSSYEQYF	TGTGCCAGCAGATTTAGCGGGAGCTCCTACGAGCAGTACTTC
-	TRBV27	TRBJ1-3	-	CASSLNLGHTIYF	TGTGCCAGCAGTTTAAACCTGGGCCACACCATATATTTT
-	TRBV4-1	TRBJ2-1	-	CASSQDRQAVFVF	TGCGCCAGCAGCCAAGATAGGCAGGCAGTTTTTGTCTTC
TRBD1	TRBV27	TRBJ1-2	-	CASSPGDRGYGYTF	TGTGCCAGCAGTCCCGGGGACAGGGGCTATGGCTACACCTTC
TRBD1	TRBV25-1	TRBJ1-3	-	CASSAPGTAGNTIYF	TGTGCCAGCAGTGCCCCCGGGACAGCGGGAAACACCATATATTTT
TRBD1	TRBV7-2	TRBJ1-4	-	CASSPWGQGEEKLFF	TGTGCCAGCAGCCCTTGGGGACAGGGTGAGGAAAAACTGTTTTTT
-	TRBV24-1	TRBJ2-1	-	CATSGYGNEQFF	TGTGCCACCAGTGGGTACGGGAATGAGCAGTTCTTC
TRBD2	TRBV9	TRBJ2-3	-	CASSSRLAPTDTQYF	TGTGCCAGCAGCTCCAGACTAGCGCCCACAGATACGCAGTATTTT
-	TRBV7-6	TRBJ2-7	-	CASSLEAALSYEQYF	TGTGCCAGCAGCTTAGAAGCGGCTCTTTCCTACGAGCAGTACTTC
TRBD1	TRBV6-5	TRBJ1-2	-	CASSLGQGAPYGYTF	TGTGCCAGCAGTCTCGGACAGGGGGCACCCTATGGCTACACCTTC
-	TRBV27	TRBJ2-7	-	CASSLGTGRGSYEQYF	TGTGCCAGCAGTTTGGGAACAGGGAGGGGTTCCTACGAGCAGTACTTC
-	TRBV19	TRBJ2-6	-	CASSTGSGGANVLTF	TGTGCCAGTAGTACGGGCAGCGGTGGGGCCAACGTCCTGACTTTC
-	TRBV4-2	TRBJ2-1	-	CASSQEGQSSYNEQFF	TGTGCCAGCAGCCAAGAGGGCCAGTCCTCCTACAATGAGCAGTTCTTC
-	TRBV12-5	TRBJ2-5	-	CASGSPGETQYF	TGTGCTAGTGGTTCGCCCGGGGAGACCCAGTACTTC
-	TRBV12-3/TRBV12-4	TRBJ1-1	-	CASSSLPSEAFF	TGTGCCAGCAGTTCCCTTCCCTCTGAAGCTTTCTTT
-	TRBV5-5	TRBJ1-5	-	CASRTDGTGKQPQHF	TGTGCCAGCAGAACCGACGGAACAGGGAAACAGCCCCAGCATTTT
-	TRBV28	TRBJ1-3	-	CASSLLSSSGNTIYF	TGTGCCAGCAGTTTACTTTCCAGCTCTGGAAACACCATATATTTT
TRBD2	TRBV7-2	TRBJ2-1	-	CASSLAGTSGSGEQFF	TGTGCCAGCAGCTTAGCGGGGACTAGCGGGAGTGGGGAGCAGTTCTTC
-	TRBV27	TRBJ1-5	-	CASSHGADQPQHF	TGTGCCAGCAGTCACGGAGCTGATCAGCCCCAGCATTTT
-	TRBV3-1/TRBV3-2	TRBJ2-7	-	CASSQGLGPPYEQYF	TGTGCCAGCAGCCAAGGGTTGGGGCCGCCCTACGAGCAGTACTTC
TRBD1	TRBV28	TRBJ2-5	-	CASSPGTGPQETQYF	TGTGCCAGCAGTCCCGGGACAGGGCCTCAAGAGACCCAGTACTTC
-	TRBV19	TRBJ2-3	-	CASSKTRSTDTQYF	TGTGCCAGTAGTAAGACTAGAAGCACAGATACGCAGTATTTT
-	TRBV2	TRBJ2-2	-	CASSEEGRGAGELFF	TGTGCCAGCAGTGAAGAGGGCAGGGGTGCCGGGGAGCTGTTTTTT
TRBD1	TRBV19	TRBJ1-5	-	CASSGTGNQPQHF	TGTGCCAGTAGTGGGACAGGGAATCAGCCCCAGCATTTT
TRBD2	TRBV28	TRBJ2-7	few	CASSWAAGVYEQYF	TGTGCCAGCAGTTGGGCAGCGGGAGTTTACGAGCAGTACTTC
TRBD1	TRBV19	TRBJ1-2	-	CASSPGTGGSYGYTF	TGTGCCAGTAGTCCCGGGACAGGCGGGAGCTATGGCTACACCTTC
-	TRBV27	TRBJ2-6	-	CASSSQGSGANVLTF	TGTGCCAGCAGTTCACAGGGCTCTGGGGCCAACGTCCTGACTTTC
-	TRBV6-4	TRBJ2-2	-	CASSVGGTGELFF	TGTGCCAGCAGTGTTGGCGGAACCGGGGAGCTGTTTTTT
TRBD1	TRBV2	TRBJ1-5	-	CASRTGGTSNQPQHF	TGTGCCAGCCGGACAGGGGGCACCAGCAATCAGCCCCAGCATTTT
-	TRBV5-4	TRBJ1-1	-	CASSWGGNTEAFF	TGTGCCAGCAGTTGGGGGGGGAACACTGAAGCTTTCTTT
TRBD1	TRBV20-1	TRBJ2-5	-	CSQGALETQYF	TGCAGTCAGGGGGCGTTAGAGACCCAGTACTTC
-	TRBV6-5	TRBJ1-1	-	CASSQAGGRTEAFF	TGTGCCAGCAGCCAGGCGGGGGGGCGGACTGAAGCTTTCTTT
-	TRBV20-1	TRBJ1-4	few	CSAILNEKLFF	TGCAGTGCTATTTTAAATGAAAAACTGTTTTTT
TRBD1	TRBV7-9	TRBJ2-7	-	CASSPGTGPDEQYF	TGTGCCAGCAGCCCTGGGACAGGGCCGGACGAGCAGTACTTC
TRBD2	TRBV4-1	TRBJ2-7	-	CASSQGLAVYNEQYF	TGCGCCAGCAGCCAAGGGCTAGCGGTCTATAACGAGCAGTACTTC
TRBD2	TRBV9	TRBJ2-1	once	CASSASGSSSYNEQFF	TGTGCCAGCAGCGCAAGCGGGAGTAGTTCCTACAATGAGCAGTTCTTC